The source of this T cell receptor beta chain is a study of early T cells in non-severe SARS-CoV-2 infection. CDR1 is SEHNR, CDR2 FQNEAQ, per germline (reference sequence). V was cut by 4 bases and J by 2 bases, with 11 bases left in between. The CDR3 totals 14 residues. This clonotype was detected only a few times. TCRdb reanalysed the 5' RACE reads using MiXCR and keeps one entry per CDR3 protein. The sample consists of about 100,000 distinct CDR3 sequences, 9.5% to 13% of them appearing once. V gene TRBV7-9 combines with J gene TRBJ2-5; D is perhaps TRBD1 or TRBD2 (7 bases each). The sequence came from an adult who was a healthcare worker with PCR-confirmed SARS-CoV-2 infection or an uninfected control (not recorded which). The material sequenced was whole blood. CDR3 nucleotides: TGTGCCAGCAGCTCCCAGGGGGGGCAAGAGACCCAGTACTTC. As protein: CASSSQGGQETQYF.